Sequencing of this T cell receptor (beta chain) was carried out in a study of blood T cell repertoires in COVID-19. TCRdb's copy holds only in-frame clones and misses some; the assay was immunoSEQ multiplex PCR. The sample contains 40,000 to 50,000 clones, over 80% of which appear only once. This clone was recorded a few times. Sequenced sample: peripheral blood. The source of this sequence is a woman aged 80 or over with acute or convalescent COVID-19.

CDR3: CSVRDSDTEAFF. DNA for the CDR3: TGCAGCGTTCGGGACTCAGACACTGAAGCTTTCTTT. The chain recombines TRBV29-1 with TRBJ1-1, with D possibly matching TRBD1 (5 bases). The CDR3 has 12 residues. Trimming pared 5 bases from V and 3 bases from J, leaving 10 bases between. The germline gives CDR1 SQVTM, CDR2 ANQGSEA.